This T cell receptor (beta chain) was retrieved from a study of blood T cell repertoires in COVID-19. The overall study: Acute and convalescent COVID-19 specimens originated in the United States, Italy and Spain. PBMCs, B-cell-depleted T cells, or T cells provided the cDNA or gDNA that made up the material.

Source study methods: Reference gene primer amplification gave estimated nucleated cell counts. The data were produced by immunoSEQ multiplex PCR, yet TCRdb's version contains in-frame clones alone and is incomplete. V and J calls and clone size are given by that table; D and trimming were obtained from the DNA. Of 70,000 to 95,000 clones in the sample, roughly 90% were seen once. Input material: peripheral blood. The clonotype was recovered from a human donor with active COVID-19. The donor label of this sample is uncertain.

CDR3 nucleotides: TGTGCCAGCAGTGAATGGGGGACAGGGGATCGGGAAAAACTGTTTTTT. Its translation is CASSEWGTGDREKLFF. V is TRBV6-1 and J is TRBJ1-4; 10 bases agree with TRBD1. The germline V gene encodes CDR1 MNHNS and CDR2 SASEGT. V lost 2 bases to trimming and J lost 8 bases; unmatched junction nucleotides: 8. The CDR3 has 16 amino acids.